This is a list of T cell receptor beta chains from one sample in a study of cytomegalovirus exposure and HLA in healthy donors. Clones were sequenced by immunoSEQ multiplex PCR, and TCRdb holds only the in-frame ones, with some missing. Seen here are around 300,000 clones, 88% observed once, and the top ten hold roughly 0.96%. Sample: PBMCs. Receptors were obtained from a man in his thirties or forties in good health and CMV-seronegative. The CDR3 runs from the conserved cysteine through the conserved F or W.

j_gene,v_gene,CDR3aa
TRBJ2-7,TRBV6-1,CASSEGRQGVDEQYF
TRBJ2-7,TRBV19,CASSIGTPIYEQYF
TRBJ1-2,TRBV19,CASSPDRGYGYTF
TRBJ2-7,TRBV18,CASSSWTGQPYEQYF
TRBJ2-7,TRBV6-5,CASEFGQGYEQYF
TRBJ1-5,TRBV6-6,CASSPPGGSNQPQHF
TRBJ2-2,TRBV5-4,CASSLGLAGGTGELFF
TRBJ1-2,TRBV7-9,CASSAGTGRPYGYTF
TRBJ1-1,TRBV7-9,CASSRRTDTEAFF
TRBJ2-3,TRBV19,CASSIKTALGTDTQYF
TRBJ2-2,TRBV5-4,CASSLAVTGELFF
TRBJ2-7,TRBV6-1,CASSPSGRNEQYF
TRBJ1-1,TRBV30,CAWSVRSGWVTEAFF
TRBJ2-5,TRBV5-1,CASSAGLAGGFLTETQYF
TRBJ2-4,TRBV11-2,CASSLDPRDSVAKNIQYF
TRBJ2-5,TRBV2,CASSQGQGRGSQETQYF
TRBJ1-5,TRBV5-8,CASRPRGRQGSNQPQHF
TRBJ1-1,TRBV9,CASSVEGVSGTEAFF
TRBJ1-2,TRBV5-6,CASSWGGDGYTF
TRBJ1-3,TRBV6-5,CASSDLGQGNTIYF
TRBJ2-5,TRBV11-2,CASSFTSGGGTQYF
TRBJ2-7,TRBV11-2,CASTRGNAGYEQYF
TRBJ2-7,TRBV5-6,CASSFQDSSYEQYF
TRBJ1-5,TRBV5-1,CASSLSGASNQPQHF
TRBJ2-7,TRBV15,CATSRGRGSSYEQYF
TRBJ1-2,TRBV29-1,CSVEGQETRYGYTF
TRBJ1-1,TRBV19,CASRGWAQNTEAFF
TRBJ2-1,TRBV27,CASSFRGGSSYNEQFF
TRBJ2-3,TRBV5-6,CASLRGDFGADTQYF